This T cell receptor beta chain was profiled in a study of blood T cell repertoires in COVID-19. Overall study context: The cDNA or gDNA used as material had been derived from T cells, B-cell-depleted T cells, or PBMCs.

As concerns this clone: The junction differs from germline at one of its ends, possibly a read error.

Germline V gene data show CDR1 as MRHNA and CDR2 as SNTAGT. The CDR3 totals 13 residues. Clones were read by immunoSEQ multiplex PCR, and TCRdb kept only the in-frame ones, dropping some. The repertoire holds 250,000 or so clones, with about four fifths as singletons. This receptor was obtained from a woman between 35 and 50 years old who had been exposed to COVID-19. This chain connects TRBV6-4 to TRBJ1-5; weak D call: TRBD1 (6 bases). The sequenced material came from PBMCs or T cells enriched from blood (not recorded which). This chain's CDR3 is CASSTGINQPQHF. Written as DNA, the CDR3 is TGCGCCAGCAGTACAGGGATCAATCAGCCCCAGCATTTT.